This T cell receptor beta chain came from a study of OX40 agonist ivuxolimab in advanced cancers. Whole-study context: Patients enrolled in dose escalation were diagnosed with hepatocellular carcinoma, melanoma, renal cell or head and neck cancer. Three dose-escalation patients had partial responses: one with hepatocellular carcinoma and two with cutaneous melanoma.

Per germline, CDR1 SGHRS and CDR2 YFSETQ. This CDR3 is 17 amino acids long. The J segment lost 1 base and the V segment lost 1 base, leaving 3 bases of the junction unmatched. On this clone itself: Its antigen remains unknown. The identical CDR3 is also encoded by other nucleotide sequences in the sample.

The method was immunoSEQ multiplex PCR; TCRdb's version includes in-frame clones alone and lacks a portion of them. The repertoire holds about 110,000 clones, approximately 90% seen once, with roughly 0.66% in the top ten. Study-level points and caveats: Doses of 0.1 to 3.0 mg/kg were accompanied by clonal expansion of CD4+ and CD8+ blood T cells by week 6.

The material was CD4+ or CD8+ T cells sorted from blood, obtained in a trial of the OX40 agonist ivuxolimab. The sequence was collected from an adult with an advanced solid tumor such as melanoma, head and neck, liver or kidney cancer. V usage is TRBV5-1 and J usage is TRBJ2-6, with TRBD1 matching 9 bases. In nucleotides, the CDR3 is TGCGCCAGCAGCTTGCGACAGGGGGATTCTGGGGCCAACGTCCTGACTTTC. Translated: CASSLRQGDSGANVLTF.